One T cell receptor (beta chain) is described in this entry. The antigen remains unidentified. The primer mix had 60 Vbeta and 13 Jbeta primers. TCRdb's copy holds only in-frame clones and misses some; the assay was immunoSEQ multiplex PCR. The sample includes approximately 76,000 clones, around 72% seen only once; the top ten take more than 15%. This sample is part of a study of cytomegalovirus exposure and HLA in healthy donors. On the study more broadly: Genotyping showed approximately 81% of 398 donors falling in the Caucasian-associated ancestry cluster. General study results and limits: In a later analysis, CMV-associated beta chains were mostly HLA-associated, it appeared. Later analysis found that TCR beta chains associated with HLA were more clonally expanded than other, equally common chains. Investigators reported 150 to 200 TCR beta chains as tied to cytomegalovirus.

V dropped 6 bases and J dropped 1; count of bases not matched to a gene: 7. The germline V gene has CDR1 MNHEY and CDR2 SMNVEV (reference sequence). The CDR3 has 15 amino acids. This clonotype originated in a woman between 35 and 50 years old in good health and CMV-seropositive. Sample: PBMCs. V and J are TRBV27 and TRBJ2-7; 9 positions agree with TRBD1. The CDR3 loop is CASRQGQGLSYEQYF. In DNA, the CDR3 is TGTGCCAGCAGACAAGGACAGGGGCTGTCCTACGAGCAGTACTTC.